A single count supports the clone carrying this T cell receptor (beta chain). The data stem from a study of T cell changes during pregnancy in multiple sclerosis. Libraries were prepared by immunoSEQ multiplex PCR; TCRdb keeps only in-frame clonotypes and omits some of them. The repertoire holds fewer than 35,000 clones, around 93% seen once, with roughly 0.45% in the top ten. The CDR3 sequence is 14 residues long. Trimming removed 5 bases from V and 4 bases from J; junction bases left unmatched: 11. Germline-derived CDR1 and CDR2 are SQVTM and ANQGSEA. J is TRBJ2-7 and V is TRBV29-1; 7 bases are a match to TRBD1. The sequenced sample was CD4+ T cells from peripheral blood mononuclear cells, obtained in the second trimester of pregnancy. This sequence was found in a female donor with multiple sclerosis, enrolled in a pregnancy study. CDR3 sequence: CSVQAGTAGYEQYF. The CDR3 region has the DNA TGCAGCGTTCAAGCCGGGACAGCCGGTTACGAGCAGTACTTC.